A single sample is the source of the 22 T cell receptor beta chains below, sequenced in a study. Library preparation for bulk TCR sequencing followed a modified SMART protocol. TCRdb processed the 5' RACE reads anew with MiXCR; each CDR3 protein has one entry. The repertoire has 150 or so distinct CDR3 sequences, approximately 9.9% of them found once; the top ten carry about 35%. This specimen consisted of gluten tetramer+ CD4+ T cells from blood, obtained while untreated, on a gluten-free diet, or during gluten challenge (not recorded which). Receptors were obtained from a female donor with celiac disease.

Judged by abundance, this clonotype is large (0.1 to 1%). The chain carries TRBV14 and TRBJ2-2; the match to TRBD2 covers 12 bases. The CDR3 has 21 amino acids. J lost 5 bases, V lost 0 bases, and 16 bases had no gene match. Per the germline V gene, CDR1 is SGHDN and CDR2 is FVKESK. The CDR3 sequence is CASSQDPQNLAGGPRTGELFF. DNA for the CDR3: TGTGCCAGCAGCCAAGATCCCCAGAACCTAGCGGGAGGGCCGCGGACCGGGGAGCTGTTTTTT.

This clonotype rates as large. The chain combines TRBV11-2 with TRBJ2-7; D not resolved. V was shortened by 6 bases and J by 5 bases, with 17 bases between the two germline ends. In germline, CDR1 is SGHAT, CDR2 FQNNGV. The CDR3 runs to 14 residues. CDR3 DNA sequence: TGTGCCAGCAGTATACAGATACTGAGGAACGAGCAGTACTTC. As protein: CASSIQILRNEQYF.

Within the sample, this clonotype is large. V and J are TRBV11-3 and TRBJ2-5, with TRBD2 identical over 7 bases. The CDR3 consists of 17 residues. Germline V lookup: CDR1 SGHNT, CDR2 YENEEA. J was trimmed by 1 base and V by 4 bases; bases with no gene match: 12. The CDR3 sequence is CASSSGGIWAAQETQYF. The DNA for the CDR3 is TGTGCCAGCAGCTCGGGGGGAATTTGGGCAGCCCAAGAGACCCAGTACTTC.

By proportion, this clonotype is large. This chain connects TRBV7-2 to TRBJ2-7, with a tentative D call TRBD2 (5 bases). This CDR3 has 15 amino acids. The V end lost 5 bases, the J end lost 6 bases, and 20 bases lay between the germline ends. Germline CDR1 reads SGHTA; CDR2 reads FQGNSA. CDR3 in DNA: TGTGCCAGCAGCCGACGGGCCCTGGACTTGGGCGAGCAGTACTTC. Protein sequence: CASSRRALDLGEQYF.

This clonotype is categorized as hyperexpanded. This rearrangement joins TRBV7-3 to TRBJ2-3; 8 positions match TRBD2. With V trimmed by 2 bases and J by 2 bases, 9 bases remained unmatched. The length of the CDR3 is 17 residues. Looked up from germline, CDR1 is SGHTA and CDR2 is FQGTGA. CDR3 nucleotides: TGTGCCAGCAGCTTACGGGGGGGGCCTTGGATCACAGATACGCAGTATTTT. Translation gives CASSLRGGPWITDTQYF.

The genes are TRBV7-6 and TRBJ2-3; TRBD2 matches at 11 bases. This CDR3 is 14 amino acids long. CDR1 SGHVS and CDR2 FNYEAQ come from the germline V gene. V gave up 3 bases and J gave up 6 bases; unmatched junction bases: 2. CDR3 DNA sequence: TGTGCCAGCAGCTTTTTAGCGGGGGGGGATACGCAGTATTTT. Protein sequence: CASSFLAGGDTQYF.

This clonotype ranks as large. V usage is TRBV11-3 and J usage is TRBJ2-2; TRBD2 agrees at 10 bases. The V gene's germline CDR1 is SGHNT and CDR2 YENEEA. The trim removed 4 bases at V and 3 bases at J, leaving 2 bases unmatched. This CDR3 is built from 15 residues. CDR3 protein: CASSWTSGDTGELFF. The CDR3 bases are TGTGCCAGCAGCTGGACTAGCGGCGACACCGGGGAGCTGTTTTTT.

By its share, this clonotype is large (0.1 to 1%). The CDR3 nucleotides are TGCGCCAGCATGCGGAACACCGGGGAGCTGTTTTTT. Amino acid sequence: CASMRNTGELFF. The J gene is TRBJ2-2, the V gene TRBV10-2; D remains ambiguous. V gave up 7 bases and J gave up 1 base, with 4 bases separating them. The V gene's germline CDR1 is WSHSY and CDR2 SAAADI. The CDR3 extends over 12 amino acids.

This clonotype ranks as large (0.1 to 1%). This sequence joins TRBV19 and TRBJ2-7, with 7 nucleotides matching TRBD1. CDR1 LNHDA and CDR2 SQIVND come from the germline V gene (reference sequence). The CDR3 runs 16 residues. The J segment lost 6 bases and the V segment lost 5 bases, leaving 16 bases of the junction unmatched. The CDR3 DNA reads TGTGCCAGTAGTGCCAAGACAGGGTGGACGTCTTCCGAGCAGTACTTC. This gives the protein CASSAKTGWTSSEQYF.

By its share, this clonotype is large. The chain combines TRBV11-2 with TRBJ1-2, with a possible D match to TRBD1 (5 bases). The germline V and J ends were trimmed by 5 bases and 4 bases, with 11 bases remaining between them. This CDR3 has 13 amino acids. The V gene's germline CDR1 is SGHAT and CDR2 FQNNGV. DNA for the CDR3: TGTGCCAGCAGCGGCAGGGTGGGCTATGGCTACACCTTC. This codes for CASSGRVGYGYTF.

By its share, this clonotype is large. The chain carries TRBV12-1 and TRBJ2-7; the DNA was not used to check the table's D call, TRBD2. TRBV12-1 is recorded as a pseudogene. The CDR3 spans 16 residues. CDR3 loop: CASSFAGLERLEEQYF. CDR3 sequence (DNA): TGTGCCAGCAGCTTTGCTGGGCTAGAGAGGCTCGAGGAGCAGTACTTC.

By sample fraction, this clonotype is medium-sized. The chain's CDR3 is CASSIGPGSDEQYF. The CDR3 DNA sequence: TGTGCCAGTAGTATTGGGCCCGGTTCGGACGAGCAGTACTTC. This sequence joins TRBV19 and TRBJ2-7; D call uncertain. Germline assignment: CDR1 LNHDA and CDR2 SQIVND (reference sequence). V was shortened by 3 bases and J by 5 bases, with 14 bases between the two germline ends. This CDR3 has 14 residues. The full variable domain, in which reference TRBV19 and TRBJ2-7 provide the parts outside the CDR3, is DGGITQSPKYLFRKEGQNVTLSCEQNLNHDAMYWYRQDPGQGLRLIYYSQIVNDFQKGDIAEGYSVSREKKESFPLTVTSAQKNPTAFYLCASSIGPGSDEQYFGPGTRLTVT.

By frequency in the sample, this clonotype is large. This rearrangement joins TRBV5-1 to TRBJ2-5; no firm D call. Per the germline V gene, CDR1 is SGHRS and CDR2 is YFSETQ. The CDR3 runs 11 residues. V shed 2 bases and J shed 3 bases, with 2 bases lying between them. For the CDR3, the DNA is TGCGCCAGCAGCTTCGAAGAGACCCAGTACTTC. Protein sequence: CASSFEETQYF.

Sample share makes this clonotype medium-sized. One end of the junction does not line up with germline, which may come from a read error. The chain couples TRBV7-3 to TRBJ2-3, with a tentative D call TRBD2 (6 bases). Looked up from germline, CDR1 is SGHTA and CDR2 is FQGTGA. This CDR3 is 15 amino acids long. In nucleotides, the CDR3 is TGTGTCAGCAGTATACGCGGCGGGGGCACAGATACGCAGTATTTT. Residues: CVSSIRGGGTDTQYF.

This clonotype rates as large (0.1 to 1%). This rearrangement joins TRBV7-3 to TRBJ2-3, with D perhaps TRBD2 (6 bases). This CDR3 contains 15 residues. Trimming cost V 6 bases and J 1 base, with 14 bases left between them. The V gene's germline CDR1 is SGHTA and CDR2 FQGTGA. CDR3 amino acids: CASSIRGGGTDTQYF. DNA for the CDR3: TGTGCCAGCAGTATACGCGGCGGGGGCACAGATACGCAGTATTTT.

This clonotype is termed large. V usage is TRBV7-2 and J usage is TRBJ1-6, with D possibly TRBD1 on 6 matching bases. V was shortened by 5 bases and J by 8 bases, with 16 bases between the two germline ends. The germline CDR1 and CDR2 sequences are SGHTA and FQGNSA. The CDR3 extends over 15 amino acids. The CDR3 sequence: CASSRDIMGYSPLHF. The CDR3 nucleotides read TGTGCCAGCAGCCGGGACATCATGGGTTATTCACCCCTCCACTTT.

This clonotype qualifies as medium-sized (0.01 to 0.1%). The chain carries TRBV20-1 and TRBJ2-7, with 9 bases identical to TRBD2. J was trimmed by 2 bases and V by 5 bases; bases with no gene match: 7. CDR1 and CDR2 (germline): DFQATT, SNEGSKA (reference sequence). This CDR3 is 14 amino acids long. The CDR3 nucleotides are TGCAGTGCTTTTAGCGGGGGAGGCACCTACGAGCAGTACTTC. Translating it yields CSAFSGGGTYEQYF.

This clonotype is deemed large (0.1 to 1%). This rearrangement joins TRBV7-2 to TRBJ1-1; the match to TRBD1 covers 9 bases. CDR3 length: 15 residues. V dropped 5 bases and J dropped 1; count of bases not matched to a gene: 5. The V gene's germline CDR1 is SGHTA and CDR2 FQGNSA. CDR3 sequence (DNA): TGTGCCAGCAGCATGTGGGGACAGGGGAACACTGAAGCTTTCTTT. This translates into CASSMWGQGNTEAFF. Drawing the rest from reference TRBV7-2 and TRBJ1-1, the complete variable domain is GAGVSQSPSNKVTEKGKDVELRCDPISGHTALYWYRQSLGQGLEFLIYFQGNSAPDKSGLPSDRFSAERTGGSVSTLTIQRTQQEDSAVYLCASSMWGQGNTEAFFGQGTRLTVV.

This clonotype was found once. This chain connects TRBV20-1 to TRBJ2-1; 12 nucleotides match TRBD2. The CDR3 sequence is 15 residues long. Germline CDR1 reads DFQATT; CDR2 reads SNEGSKA (reference sequence). The ends lost 5 bases at V and 3 bases at J; junction bases unmatched: 5. As DNA, the CDR3 is TGCAGTGCTCGACTAGCGGGAGACTACTACAATGAGCAGTTCTTC. It translates to CSARLAGDYYNEQFF.

This clonotype is hyperexpanded. V and J are TRBV24-1 and TRBJ1-2; D is undetermined. Germline assignment: CDR1 KGHDR and CDR2 SFDVKD. The length of the CDR3 is 13 residues. V lost 5 bases and J lost 8, with 14 bases in between. For the CDR3, the DNA is TGTGCCACCAGTGTGAGCTTTGGGATGGGCTACACCTTC. Translation: CATSVSFGMGYTF.

This clonotype is labeled as hyperexpanded. In DNA form, the CDR3 reads TGCAGCGTTGGATTGAGTTGGGACAACTATGGCTACACCTTC. This codes for CSVGLSWDNYGYTF. V usage is TRBV29-1 and J usage is TRBJ1-2; the D gene is possibly TRBD1 (5 bases). V dropped 4 bases and J dropped 2 bases, with 14 bases sitting between them. Looked up from germline, CDR1 is SQVTM and CDR2 is ANQGSEA. The CDR3 covers 14 residues.

Judged by abundance, this clonotype is large. The chain uses TRBV19 and TRBJ1-1; D is perhaps TRBD1 (5 bases). The CDR3 totals 14 residues. Trimming shortened V by 3 bases and J by 6 bases, and 14 bases separated the two germline ends. Germline CDR1 and CDR2: LNHDA and SQIVND (reference sequence). The CDR3 sequence is CASSMIRTLSEAFF. For the CDR3, the DNA is TGTGCCAGTAGTATGATTAGGACACTCTCTGAAGCTTTCTTT.